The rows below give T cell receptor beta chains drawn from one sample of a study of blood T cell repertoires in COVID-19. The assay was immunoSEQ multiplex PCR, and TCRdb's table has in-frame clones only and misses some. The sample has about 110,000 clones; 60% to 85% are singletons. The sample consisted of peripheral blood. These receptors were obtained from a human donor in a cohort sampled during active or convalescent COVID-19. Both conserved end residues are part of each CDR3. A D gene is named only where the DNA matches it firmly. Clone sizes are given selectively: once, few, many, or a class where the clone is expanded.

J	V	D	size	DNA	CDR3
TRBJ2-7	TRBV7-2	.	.	TGTGCCAGCAGCCCCATTTTCGGGAGAGTCTACGAGCAGTACTTC	CASSPIFGRVYEQYF
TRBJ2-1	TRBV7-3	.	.	TGTGCCAGCAGCTTAAATGCACTAGTCAATGAGCAGTTCTTC	CASSLNALVNEQFF
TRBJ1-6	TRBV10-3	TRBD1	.	TGTGCCACCGGAGGGGGGACAGGGAATTCACCCCTCCACTTT	CATGGGTGNSPLHF
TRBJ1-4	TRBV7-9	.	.	TGTGCCAGCAGCCGAATCAGAACTAATGAAAAACTGTTTTTT	CASSRIRTNEKLFF
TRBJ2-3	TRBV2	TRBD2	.	TGTGCCAGCAGCGAGAGACTAGCTGGCACAGATACGCAGTATTTT	CASSERLAGTDTQYF
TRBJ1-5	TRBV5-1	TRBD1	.	TGCGCCAGCAGCTTGGGGCCGCTACAGGGGGATCCCCAGCATTTT	CASSLGPLQGDPQHF
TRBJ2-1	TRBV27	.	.	TGTGCCAGCAGTTTCGGGGGCGGGAGCTACAATGAGCAGTTCTTC	CASSFGGGSYNEQFF
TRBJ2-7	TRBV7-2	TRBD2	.	TGTGCCAGCAGTTCCACTAGCGGGGGGTCTTACGAGCAGTACTTC	CASSSTSGGSYEQYF
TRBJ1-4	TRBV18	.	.	TGTGCCAGCTCACTTCGAGAGAATGAAAAACTGTTTTTT	CASSLRENEKLFF
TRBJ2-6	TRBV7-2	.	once	TGTGCCAGCAGCTTGAGGGTTACGAGTGGGGCCAACGTCCTGACTTTC	CASSLRVTSGANVLTF
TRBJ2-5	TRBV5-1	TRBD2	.	TGCGCCAGCAGCTTGGGCTCTAGCGGGGGTCAAGAGACCCAGTACTTC	CASSLGSSGGQETQYF
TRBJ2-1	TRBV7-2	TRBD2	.	TGTGCCAGCAGCTTAAGACTAGCGGAGCGGGGGGAGCAGTTCTTC	CASSLRLAERGEQFF
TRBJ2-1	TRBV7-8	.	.	TGTGCCAGCAGGACTCCGGGACTCCTAAGCTCCTACAATGAGCAGTTCTTC	CASRTPGLLSSYNEQFF
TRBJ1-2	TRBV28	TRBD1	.	TGTGCCAGCATTGGGAACAGGGGGAATGGCTACACCTTC	CASIGNRGNGYTF
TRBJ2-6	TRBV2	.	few	TGTGCCAGCGAAACCTTACAGGGACCTCTCTCTGGGGCCAACGTCCTGACTTTC	CASETLQGPLSGANVLTF
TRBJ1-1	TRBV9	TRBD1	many	TGTGCCAGCAGCGTGGGACAGATGAACACTGAAGCTTTCTTT	CASSVGQMNTEAFF
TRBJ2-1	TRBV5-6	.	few	TGTGCCAGCAGCTTTTTGGGACTCGGAGTGGGTGAGCAGTTCTTC	CASSFLGLGVGEQFF
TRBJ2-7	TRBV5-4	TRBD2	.	TGTGCCAGCAGCTTGGAAGGACTAGCGGCCTACGAGCAGTACTTC	CASSLEGLAAYEQYF
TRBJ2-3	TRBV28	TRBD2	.	TGTGCCAGCAGCTCCAATAGCGGGAGGCCCGGGGCAGATACGCAGTATTTT	CASSSNSGRPGADTQYF
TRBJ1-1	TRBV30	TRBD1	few	TGTGCCGGGAGACCGACTCGACAGGGTGAAGCTTTCTTT	CAGRPTRQGEAFF
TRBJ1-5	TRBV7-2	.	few	TGTGCCAGCAGCGGACAGCTCCATCAGCCCCAGCATTTT	CASSGQLHQPQHF
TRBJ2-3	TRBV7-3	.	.	TGTGCCAGCAGCCAACAGGGTTCGGATACGCAGTATTTT	CASSQQGSDTQYF
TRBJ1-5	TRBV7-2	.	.	TGTGCCAGCAGCTTAGCTGGGAGGGGAGGGAATCAGCCCCAGCATTTT	CASSLAGRGGNQPQHF
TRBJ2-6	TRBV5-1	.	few	TGCGCCAGCAGCTTCAGGGAGGCCAACGTCCTGACTTTC	CASSFREANVLTF
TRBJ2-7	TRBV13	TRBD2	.	TGTGCCAGCAGCTTAGCACCGGGACTAGCGGGAGGCCGCTCCTACGAGCAGTACTTC	CASSLAPGLAGGRSYEQYF
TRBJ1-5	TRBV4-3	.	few	TGCGCCAGCAGCCAAGATGTACAGAGCAATCAGCCCCAGCATTTT	CASSQDVQSNQPQHF
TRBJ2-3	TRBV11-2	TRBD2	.	TGTGCCAGCAGCGCACGGACTAGCGGCGCGGGGACGCAGTATTTT	CASSARTSGAGTQYF
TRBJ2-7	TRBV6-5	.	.	TGTGCCAGCAGTTACACTTGGCAGGCCGCCTACGAGCAGTACTTC	CASSYTWQAAYEQYF
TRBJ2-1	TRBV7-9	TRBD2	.	TGTGCCAGCAGCCGGGGGACTAGCGGGAGTGATGAGCAGTTCTTC	CASSRGTSGSDEQFF
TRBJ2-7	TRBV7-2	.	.	TGTGCCAGCAGCTTATTGGGGGGATACGAGCAGTACTTC	CASSLLGGYEQYF
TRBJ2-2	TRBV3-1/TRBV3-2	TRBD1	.	TGTGCCAGCAGCTTCGACAGGGTAAAGTTAGCCGGGGAGCTGTTTTTT	CASSFDRVKLAGELFF
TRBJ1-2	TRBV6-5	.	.	TGTGCCAGCAGTTACTCGGCCCGGAGCTATGGCTACACCTTC	CASSYSARSYGYTF
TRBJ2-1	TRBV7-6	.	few	TGTGCCAGCAGCTACGGGGTAGCGCTCTATGAGCAGTTCTTC	CASSYGVALYEQFF
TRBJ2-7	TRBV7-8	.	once	TGTGCCAGCAGCTTCGGGGGATCCCATTCCTACGAGCAGTACTTC	CASSFGGSHSYEQYF
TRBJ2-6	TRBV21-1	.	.	TGTGCCAGCAGCAAAGACCGGGACAGGGACTCTGGGGCCAACGTCCTGACTTTC	CASSKDRDRDSGANVLTF
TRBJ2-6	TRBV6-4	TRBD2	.	TGTGCCAGCAGTGACGGGGTAGCGGGGGCCTCTGGGGCCAACGTCCTGACTTTC	CASSDGVAGASGANVLTF
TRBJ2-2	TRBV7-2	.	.	TGTGCCAGCAGCCCGACAGGAGGTGGTTTCGAGCTGTTTTTT	CASSPTGGGFELFF
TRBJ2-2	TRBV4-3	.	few	TGCGCCAGCAGCCAAAGTATACCACGAGTACAGTACATCCCGGAGGCCGGGGAGCTGTTTTTT	CASSQSIPRVQYIPEAGELFF
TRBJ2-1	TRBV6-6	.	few	.	CASSFGPGFGYNEQFF
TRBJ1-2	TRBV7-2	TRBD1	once	TGTGCCAGCAGCTTAACCGGGACAGGGAGGAACTATGGCTACACCTTC	CASSLTGTGRNYGYTF
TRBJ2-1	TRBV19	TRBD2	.	TGTGCCAGTAGTCGTCTCCCACTAGCGGGGGGACTCAATGAGCAGTTCTTC	CASSRLPLAGGLNEQFF
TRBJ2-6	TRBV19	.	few	TGTGCCACCAAATCCAACTCTGGGGCCAACGTCCTGACTTTC	CATKSNSGANVLTF
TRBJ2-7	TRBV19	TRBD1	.	TGTGCCAGTAACCGGGACAGGGTCCCCTACGAGCAGTACTTC	CASNRDRVPYEQYF
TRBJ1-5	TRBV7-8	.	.	TGTGCCAGCAGCTTAACTACAGGGCTGAATCAGCCCCAGCATTTT	CASSLTTGLNQPQHF
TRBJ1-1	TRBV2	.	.	TGTGCCAGCAACAAGTTGAACACTGAAGCTTTCTTT	CASNKLNTEAFF
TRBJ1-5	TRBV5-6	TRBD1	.	TGTGCCAGCAGCGACTGGACAGGGGGTTATCAGCCCCAGCATTTT	CASSDWTGGYQPQHF
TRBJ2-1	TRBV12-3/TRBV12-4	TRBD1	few	TGTGCCAGCAGTTTGACAGGGCGCAATGAGCAGTTCTTC	CASSLTGRNEQFF
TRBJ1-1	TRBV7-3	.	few	TGTGCCAGCAGTCCCAGGACAGCCTTGAACACTGAAGCTTTCTTT	CASSPRTALNTEAFF
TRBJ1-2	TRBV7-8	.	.	TGTGCCAGCAGCTTCGACAGGAACTATGGCTACACCTTC	CASSFDRNYGYTF
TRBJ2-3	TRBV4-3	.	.	TGCGCCGGCAGCCAAGGAGCGCGGAGTAGCACAGATACGCAGTATTTT	CAGSQGARSSTDTQYF
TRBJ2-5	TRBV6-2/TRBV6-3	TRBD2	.	TGTGCCAGCAGTTACGGGATCCGGACTAGCGGGACTCTGACCCAGTACTTC	CASSYGIRTSGTLTQYF
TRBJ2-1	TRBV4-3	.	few	TGCGCCAGCAGCCAAGTTGCGCCCCCGAACAATGAGCAGTTCTTC	CASSQVAPPNNEQFF
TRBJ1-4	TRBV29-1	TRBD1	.	TGCAGCGTAGGCAGGGGGGATGAAAAACTGTTTTTT	CSVGRGDEKLFF
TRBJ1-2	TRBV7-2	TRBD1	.	TGTGCCAGCAGCTTAACCCAAGGACAGGGAAGCTATGGCTACACCTTC	CASSLTQGQGSYGYTF
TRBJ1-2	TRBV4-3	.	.	TGCGCCAGCAGCCAAGGGGTTCGGGGGGCTGGCTACACCTTC	CASSQGVRGAGYTF